This T cell receptor (beta chain) was observed in a study of shared clonotypes between healthy human individuals. J gave up 5 bases and V 1 base, and 6 bases lay outside the gene matches. CDR1 is SGDLS and CDR2 is YYNGEE in the germline V gene. The CDR3 has 15 residues. TCRdb keeps only in-frame clones here, not all; method: immunoSEQ multiplex PCR. The sample lists roughly 2,300,000 clones; about 90% were seen once. Concerning this clone itself: Its specificity is not known.

Every donor, a Caucasian adult, lived in Nashville, Tennessee. Whole-study results and caveats: With few donors, the genetic and exposure-history diversity represented was limited.

Specimen: naive CD4+ T cells from PBMCs. Subset here: CD45RA+ positively selected. This TCR was recovered from a man between 18 and 29 years old in good health. Some clones in this sample may be carry-over from other donors' samples. V and J are TRBV9 and TRBJ2-1; TRBD2 matches at 7 bases. CDR3 nucleotide sequence: TGTGCCAGCAGCGTAACACTAGCGTACGACAATGAGCAGTTCTTC. Residues: CASSVTLAYDNEQFF.